The 32 T cell receptor beta chains presented below share a single source sample, sequenced in a study of human T cells and chemical hapten exposure. MiXCR was run by TCRdb on the RACE reads, yielding one entry per CDR3 protein. This sample carries 85,000 to 100,000 distinct CDR3 sequences, around a quarter of them seen once, and the ten largest clones take approximately 10%. The time point denotes: patch test 3, about 24 weeks after DPC sensitization. Treatment indicated: therapeutic diphenylcyclopropenone sensitization with weekly scalp DPC. Specimen: whole blood, collected in connection with sensitization to the hapten diphenylcyclopropenone (DPC). All receptors derive from a man aged 40-55 years with alopecia areata. Some clones in this sample may be carry-over from other donors' samples.

This clonotype was seen once. The chain is built from TRBV11-1 and TRBJ2-5; perhaps TRBD1 as D (6 bases). In germline, CDR1 is SGHAT, CDR2 FQDESV (reference sequence). The CDR3 sequence is 15 residues long. Trimming left V 4 bases short and J 4 bases short, with 16 bases between. The CDR3, as DNA: TGTGCCAGCAGCTCGGTCACAGGGAGAGGAGAGACCCAGTACTTC. Translating gives CASSSVTGRGETQYF.

This clonotype was recorded a few times. The rearrangement joins TRBV28 to TRBJ1-6, with D perhaps matching TRBD1 (5 bases). Trimming shortened V by 3 bases and J by 10 bases, and 13 bases separated the two germline ends. Germline values: CDR1 MDHEN, CDR2 SYDVKM. This CDR3 is 14 amino acids long. CDR3 DNA: TGTGCCAGCAGTTTGTTAGGGGTTGGGTCACCCCTCCACTTT. This translates into CASSLLGVGSPLHF.

CDR3 in DNA: TGTGCCAGCAGTTTACCAGGGACAGGTCTTAATGAAAAACTGTTTTTT. Encoded protein: CASSLPGTGLNEKLFF. This rearrangement joins TRBV28 to TRBJ1-4, with 8 bases aligning to TRBD1. V was clipped by 2 bases and J by 4 bases; unmatched bases: 6. The CDR3 is 16 amino acids. Germline CDR1 is MDHEN and CDR2 is SYDVKM.

This clonotype was seen a handful of times. This rearrangement joins TRBV4-1 to TRBJ2-5; possibly TRBD2 for D (6 bases). The CDR3 contains 14 residues. The V gene lost 4 bases and the J gene lost 5 bases, with 14 bases spanning the gap. Germline loops: CDR1 MGHRA, CDR2 YSYEKL. This CDR3 is CASSLQQEGETQYF. The CDR3 DNA follows: TGCGCCAGCAGCCTCCAACAGGAGGGGGAGACCCAGTACTTC.

J is TRBJ2-5 and V is TRBV12-3 or TRBV12-4; 9 bases match TRBD1. There are 15 residues in the CDR3. V trimming: 6 bases; J trimming: 3 bases; junction bases outside the gene matches: 8. The CDR3 loop reads CASSHPGQGEETQYF. For the CDR3, the DNA is TGTGCCAGCAGCCATCCGGGACAGGGAGAAGAGACCCAGTACTTC.

In nucleotides, the CDR3 is TGTGCCAGCAGCCCTTGGGCAGGGCCCAAATCGGGGGAGCAGTACTTC. It specifies CASSPWAGPKSGEQYF. The chain combines TRBV12-3 or TRBV12-4 with TRBJ2-7, with D possibly being TRBD1 or TRBD2 (5 bases each). The germline V and J ends were trimmed by 6 bases and 7 bases, with 25 bases remaining between them. There are 16 residues in the CDR3.

The sample holds a few counts of this clonotype. The chain employs TRBV9 and TRBJ2-7; TRBD1 might be the D (6 bases). The CDR3 loop spans 14 amino acids. Trimming stripped 0 bases from V and 6 bases from J, with 13 bases between. Germline V gene sequence: CDR1 SGDLS, CDR2 YYNGEE. The CDR3 loop reads CASSVEPRGSEQYF. CDR3 coding DNA: TGTGCCAGCAGCGTAGAACCCAGGGGAAGCGAGCAGTACTTC.

This clonotype showed up just a few times. Compared with germline, one end of the junction differs, possibly owing to a read error. The genes are TRBV12-3 or TRBV12-4 and TRBJ2-4; 8 bases match TRBD1. The CDR3 contains 14 residues. In DNA, the CDR3 is TGTGCCAGCAGACCGGGACAGGCCAGAAACATTCAGTACTTC. It codes for CASRPGQARNIQYF.

This clonotype appeared many times. The chain carries TRBV20-1 and TRBJ2-3; D might be TRBD1 (5 bases). V shed 1 base and J shed 7 bases, with 9 bases lying between them. This CDR3 region has 12 residues. The V gene's germline CDR1 is DFQATT and CDR2 SNEGSKA (reference sequence). The CDR3 DNA reads as TGCAGTGCTAGAGTGGCAGGGAATACGCAGTATTTT. Translated, it gives CSARVAGNTQYF.

This clonotype appeared a few times. The chain recombines TRBV12-3 or TRBV12-4 with TRBJ2-7; a weak D match, TRBD1 (6 bases). V gave up 3 bases and J gave up 1 base, with 13 bases separating them. The CDR3 extends over 15 amino acids. CDR3 in amino acids: CASSFPLDSSYEQYF. CDR3 sequence (DNA): TGTGCCAGCAGTTTCCCTCTGGACAGTTCCTACGAGCAGTACTTC.

V is TRBV15 and J is TRBJ2-7; D might be TRBD2 (5 bases). The CDR3 has 14 residues. Trimming shortened V by 1 base and J by 4 bases, and 11 bases separated the two germline ends. Germline V gene lookup returns CDR1 LNHNV and CDR2 YYDKDF (reference sequence). CDR3 sequence: CATSRGEKEYEQYF. In DNA, the CDR3 is TGTGCCACCAGCAGAGGGGAGAAGGAGTACGAGCAGTACTTC.

The rearrangement uses TRBV3-1 and TRBJ2-7; possible D gene TRBD2, 5 bases. The CDR3 sequence is 15 residues long. Germline lookup yields CDR1 LGHDT and CDR2 YNNKEL (reference sequence). V lost 1 base to trimming and J lost 2 bases, with 12 bases between them. CDR3 sequence: CASSQGRTGTYEQYF. In DNA form, the CDR3 reads TGTGCCAGCAGCCAAGGACGGACCGGGACCTACGAGCAGTACTTC.

This clonotype was detected a few times. The rearrangement links TRBV3-1 to TRBJ2-5; 13 bases fit TRBD2. The V segment lost 3 bases and the J segment 5 bases; nucleotides outside the gene matches: 6. Germline CDR1 LGHDT, CDR2 YNNKEL (reference sequence). The CDR3 covers 16 residues. The CDR3 here is CASSQEWTSGSETQYF. CDR3 coding DNA: TGTGCCAGCAGCCAGGAATGGACTAGCGGGAGTGAGACCCAGTACTTC.

This clonotype was seen repeatedly, ten times or more. The chain couples TRBV4-2 to TRBJ2-1; a possible D gene is TRBD2 (5 bases). Germline CDR1 and CDR2: LGHNA and YNFKEQ. The CDR3 spans 16 residues. The V and J ends lost 4 bases and 8 bases respectively, with 21 bases between them. The CDR3 DNA is TGTGCCAGCAGCCCCGTTGAAGGACTGAAGGCGGATGAGCAGTTCTTC. This gives the protein CASSPVEGLKADEQFF.

This clonotype came up a few times. The chain recombines TRBV14 with TRBJ2-3, with 7 bases fitting TRBD2. The CDR3 extends over 16 amino acids. The germline CDR1 and CDR2 sequences are SGHDN and FVKESK. The trim removed 3 bases at V and 0 bases at J, leaving 6 bases unmatched. The CDR3 region is CASSHYPGGSTDTQYF. The CDR3 DNA is TGTGCCAGCAGCCATTATCCGGGAGGAAGCACAGATACGCAGTATTTT.

The chain couples TRBV29-1 to TRBJ1-4; perhaps TRBD1 as D (5 bases). Germline V gene data show CDR1 as SQVTM and CDR2 as ANQGSEA. The CDR3 contains 12 residues. With 6 bases removed from V and 8 bases from J, the gap between germline ends came to 13 bases. CDR3 amino acids: CSVRDAGEKLFF. The DNA for the CDR3 is TGCAGCGTCCGGGACGCCGGAGAAAAACTGTTTTTT.

The V call is TRBV18, the J call TRBJ2-7; D ambiguous. This CDR3 comprises 15 residues. Per the germline V gene, CDR1 is KGHSH and CDR2 is LQKENI. Trimming removed 0 bases at V and 2 bases at J, with 11 bases between. The CDR3 loop is CASSPPGSAAYEQYF. The CDR3 coding sequence is TGTGCCAGCTCACCACCGGGGTCGGCGGCCTACGAGCAGTACTTC.

This clonotype was detected only a few times. This sequence joins TRBV14 and TRBJ2-5; maybe TRBD1 (6 bases). CDR1 and CDR2 (germline): SGHDN, FVKESK. Trimming left V 1 base short and J 7 bases short, with 19 bases between. CDR3 length: 16 residues. In DNA, the CDR3 is TGTGCCAGCAGCCAAGGAGGAACAGGGCCGTACCTGACCCAGTACTTC. As protein: CASSQGGTGPYLTQYF.

The chain's CDR3 is CACGDGTSSGANVLTF. The CDR3 DNA reads as TGTGCCTGTGGAGACGGGACCAGCTCTGGGGCCAACGTCCTGACTTTC. V and J are TRBV6-6 and TRBJ2-6; either TRBD1 or TRBD2 may fit D (5 bases each). The germline V gene encodes CDR1 MNHNY and CDR2 SVGAGI (reference sequence). CDR3 length equals 16 residues. V lost 11 bases and J 0 bases, leaving 17 bases between the germline ends.

This clonotype appeared a few times. The chain combines TRBV6-5 with TRBJ2-1; 10 bases are a match to TRBD1. Germline V CDR1 and CDR2: MNHEY, SVGAGI. V was pared by 2 bases and J by 5 bases, with 3 bases of the junction left unmatched. The CDR3 is 15 residues long. The DNA for the CDR3 is TGTGCCAGCAGTTACGGGGGACAGGGGAACAATGAGCAGTTCTTC. Translation: CASSYGGQGNNEQFF.

The chain joins TRBV2 to TRBJ1-5; D possibly corresponds to TRBD1 (6 bases). V lost 3 bases to trimming and J lost 2 bases, with 11 bases between them. Per the germline V gene, CDR1 is SNHLY and CDR2 is FYNNEI. The CDR3 has 15 residues. This chain's CDR3 is CASSDRGTGNQPQHF. In DNA form, the CDR3 reads TGTGCCAGCAGTGACAGGGGCACGGGCAATCAGCCCCAGCATTTT.

The V call is TRBV11-2, the J call TRBJ2-4; D may be TRBD1 (6 bases). The CDR3 runs to 18 residues. V shed 4 bases and J shed 0 bases, with 19 bases lying between them. CDR1 is SGHAT and CDR2 is FQNNGV in the germline V gene. The CDR3 spells CASSSIMGAREAKNIQYF. CDR3 in DNA: TGTGCCAGCAGCTCCATTATGGGGGCACGGGAAGCCAAAAACATTCAGTACTTC.

V gene TRBV7-9 combines with J gene TRBJ1-2; D not certain. The length of the CDR3 is 15 residues. V lost 1 base, J lost 0 bases, and 9 bases lay in between. The V gene's germline CDR1 is SEHNR and CDR2 FQNEAQ (reference sequence). This chain's CDR3 is CASSLVGSANYGYTF. CDR3 in DNA: TGTGCCAGCAGCTTAGTCGGATCTGCTAACTATGGCTACACCTTC. The full variable domain, rest sourced from reference TRBV7-9 and TRBJ1-2, is DTGVSQNPRHKITKRGQNVTFRCDPISEHNRLYWYRQTLGQGPEFLTYFQNEAQLEKSRLLSDRFSAERPKGSFSTLEIQRTEQGDSAMYLCASSLVGSANYGYTFGSGTRLTVV.

This clonotype came up many times. This rearrangement joins TRBV18 to TRBJ1-6, with D possibly matching TRBD1 (6 bases). This CDR3 has 14 residues. Germline V lookup: CDR1 KGHSH, CDR2 LQKENI. Trimming pared 4 bases from V and 7 bases from J, leaving 11 bases between. CDR3 residues: CASSLDRGNSPLHF. The CDR3 DNA reads TGTGCCAGCTCACTGGACAGAGGGAATTCACCCCTCCACTTT.

Concerning this clonotype itself: Mismatch with germline at one junction end may stem from a read error. The CDR3 DNA reads as TGTGCCAGCAGTCGACAGGTGGGGGTCTTC. Translated, it gives CASSRQVGVF. V and J are TRBV12-3 or TRBV12-4 and TRBJ2-1; tentative D call: TRBD1 (6 bases). The CDR3 extends over 10 amino acids.

This chain uses TRBV6-2 or TRBV6-3 with TRBJ1-2; 11 bases are shared with TRBD1. This CDR3 is 15 amino acids long. V shed 4 bases, J shed 4 bases, and the junction held 5 bases outside the gene matches. CDR1 is MNHEY and CDR2 is SVGEGT in the germline V gene. The CDR3 DNA is TGTGCCAGCAGTTTGGACAGGGGGCCAAGCTATGGCTACACCTTC. It encodes CASSLDRGPSYGYTF.

There are a few counts of this clonotype. This rearrangement joins TRBV4-1 to TRBJ1-1; perhaps TRBD1 as D (5 bases). This CDR3 comprises 14 residues. V was clipped by 3 bases and J by 6 bases, with 14 bases between them. The germline CDR1 and CDR2 sequences are MGHRA and YSYEKL. The CDR3 sequence: CASSHLGRQAEAFF. CDR3 nucleotides: TGCGCCAGCAGCCACCTGGGACGTCAGGCTGAAGCTTTCTTT.

This clonotype was detected a few times. This chain links TRBV7-9 with TRBJ2-1; TRBD1 might be the D (5 bases). Germline loops: CDR1 SEHNR, CDR2 FQNEAQ (reference sequence). CDR3 length: 12 residues. Trimming pared 1 base from V and 7 bases from J, leaving 5 bases between. The DNA of the CDR3 is TGTGCCAGCAGCTTAGAGGGGAATGAGCAGTTCTTC. This encodes CASSLEGNEQFF.

The CDR3: CASSPWTSPSADTQYF. CDR3 DNA sequence: TGTGCCAGCAGTCCCTGGACTAGCCCCTCGGCAGATACGCAGTATTTT. This chain uses TRBV6-2 or TRBV6-3 with TRBJ2-3; 8 bases fit TRBD2. Unmatched junction bases numbered 11, after V lost 5 bases and J lost 4 bases. This CDR3 comprises 16 residues. CDR1 and CDR2 from the germline V gene are MNHEY and SVGEGT.

The chain is built from TRBV12-3 or TRBV12-4 and TRBJ1-1; TRBD1 aligns across 8 bases. The CDR3 is 13 residues long. The V gene end was trimmed by 3 bases and the J gene end by 8 bases; junction bases not matched to a gene: 5. CDR3: CASSFTQGAEAFF. CDR3 sequence (DNA): TGTGCCAGCAGTTTTACTCAGGGGGCAGAAGCTTTCTTT.

This clonotype was recorded many times. The chain couples TRBV12-3 or TRBV12-4 to TRBJ2-1; weak D call: TRBD2 (6 bases). The CDR3 spans 17 residues. Deletions cut 3 bases from V and 6 bases from J, with 21 bases between. CDR3: CASSFRNGGGGSNEQFF. In DNA, the CDR3 is TGTGCCAGCAGTTTTCGAAACGGGGGAGGTGGATCCAATGAGCAGTTCTTC.

This sequence joins TRBV18 and TRBJ2-1, with TRBD2 matching 11 bases. The CDR3 loop spans 18 amino acids. Losses at the gene ends were 1 base for V and 4 bases for J; bases not matched to a gene: 9. The germline CDR1 and CDR2 sequences are KGHSH and LQKENI. The CDR3 region has the DNA TGTGCCAGCTCACCACTCAGTGGGGGACTAGCGGTTTACAATGAGCAGTTCTTC. Its translation: CASSPLSGGLAVYNEQFF.